The clone carrying this TCR beta chain was counted a few times. Sequencing used immunoSEQ multiplex PCR; TCRdb keeps in-frame clones, though not all of them. The sample includes about 130,000 clones, 89% of them seen just once. This specimen comes from a study of cytomegalovirus exposure and HLA in healthy donors. The receptor's source is a woman between 18 and 29 years old in good health and CMV-seropositive. Sequencing was carried out using PBMCs.

The CDR3 region has the DNA TGTGCCAGCAGCTTTAGCGTTGAGCAGTTCTTC. Translated: CASSFSVEQFF. J is TRBJ2-1 and V is TRBV7-2, with D maybe TRBD2 (5 bases). V lost 3 bases to trimming and J lost 9 bases, with 6 bases between them. The CDR3 loop spans 11 amino acids. Germline CDR1 reads SGHTA; CDR2 reads FQGNSA.